What follows are 18 T cell receptor beta chains derived from one specimen sequenced in a study of tumor and adjacent non-tumor tissue in lung cancer. TCRbeta libraries were built with three rounds of nested PCR, modified from ARM-PCR. One entry per CDR3 protein, called by TCRdb with MiXCR from the multiplex PCR reads. The sample contains 60,000 to 85,000 distinct CDR3 sequences, roughly 73% of which appear only once. RNA was extracted from bulk tissue without any cell sorting. Sequencing was carried out using lung tumor tissue. Receptors originate from a man between 60 and 75 years old with non-small cell lung cancer.

This chain joins TRBV10-3 and TRBJ2-6, with D perhaps TRBD2 (5 bases). Germline CDR1 and CDR2: ENHRY and SYGVKD. The CDR3 totals 20 residues. The germline V and J ends were trimmed by 3 bases and 0 bases, with 21 bases remaining between them. The CDR3 nucleotides are TGTGCCATCAGTGAATATGAGACCAGCGAGAGGGACTCTGGGGCCAACGTCCTGACTTTC. It is translated as CAISEYETSERDSGANVLTF.

Concerning this clonotype itself: Compared with germline, one end of the junction differs, possibly owing to a read error. The rearrangement joins TRBV20-1 to TRBJ1-5, with D unclear. In germline, CDR1 is DFQATT, CDR2 SNEGSKA (reference sequence). There are 16 residues in the CDR3. As DNA, the CDR3 is TGCAGTGATAGAGATTCTGTCGGATCTCAACTCCAGCCCCAGCATTTT. Its translation: CSDRDSVGSQLQPQHF.

The sample holds a few counts of this clonotype. One end of the junction fails to match germline, which may point to a read error. This rearrangement joins TRBV29-1 to TRBJ2-3; 9 bases fit TRBD2. The germline CDR1 and CDR2 sequences are SQVTM and ANQGSEA. The CDR3 runs to 16 residues. The CDR3 spells CSVEDWVAGASYTQYF. The CDR3 DNA is TGTAGCGTTGAAGATTGGGTAGCGGGAGCATCATATACGCAGTATTTT.

This chain links TRBV11-3 with TRBJ2-3; D possibly corresponds to TRBD2 (5 bases). V gave up 4 bases and J gave up 11 bases, with 25 bases separating them. Germline V gives CDR1 SGHNT, CDR2 YENEEA. The CDR3 is 16 amino acids. The CDR3, as DNA: TGTGCCAGCAGCTCCGGGCTAGCAGATAGCACGGAAAAGCAGTATTTT. This translates into CASSSGLADSTEKQYF.

In the case of this clonotype: Germline is not matched at one junction end, which may reflect a read error. The chain is built from TRBV10-3 and TRBJ1-2; D uncertain. Germline loops: CDR1 ENHRY, CDR2 SYGVKD. The CDR3 totals 14 residues. The CDR3 sequence is CAISDPEANYGYTF. The CDR3 DNA sequence: TGTGCCATCAGTGATCCAGAAGCTAACTATGGTTACACCTTC.

Of note for this clonotype: The junction departs from the called germline gene at one end, perhaps through a read error. This chain joins TRBV10-3 and TRBJ2-6; 16 bases agree with TRBD2. Germline-derived CDR1 and CDR2 are ENHRY and SYGVKD. The CDR3 length is 20 residues. CDR3 sequence (DNA): TGTGCCATCAATGAACACGGGACTAGCGGGAGGGACTCCGGGGCCAACGTACTGACTTTC. Residues: CAINEHGTSGRDSGANVLTF.

Note on this clonotype: Its ends do not fully match the called genes, so a read error is possible. The rearrangement links TRBV29-1 to TRBJ2-3; D is unresolved. This CDR3 has 10 residues. Germline assignment: CDR1 SQVTM and CDR2 ANQGSEA. This CDR3 reads CRDGGDAQYF. CDR3 DNA sequence: TGCAGAGATGGTGGAGATGCGCAGTATTTT.

To note about this clonotype: An end of the junction differs from the germline gene, which may be a read error. The J gene is TRBJ1-5, the V gene TRBV20-1; D gene unclear. This CDR3 spans 16 amino acids. Germline V gene lookup returns CDR1 DFQATT and CDR2 SNEGSKA (reference sequence). For the CDR3, the DNA is TGCAGTGCTAGCTCCCCAGAAACCTATAGCGATCAGCCCCAGCATTTT. Translated, it gives CSASSPETYSDQPQHF.

Concerning this clonotype: At one end, the junction sequence differs from germline, possibly due to a read error. The J gene is TRBJ2-5, the V gene TRBV6-1, with 8 bases aligning to TRBD2. The CDR3 spans 17 residues. CDR1 MNHNS and CDR2 SASEGT come from the germline V gene. The CDR3 DNA reads as TGTGCTAGCAGTGGAATAGGAGCGGGAGCATTTATTGAGACCCAGTACTTC. This encodes CASSGIGAGAFIETQYF.

As concerns this clonotype: A much larger clone differs by one base, so this may be a read error. This rearrangement joins TRBV9 to TRBJ2-5; D is perhaps TRBD1 (6 bases). The CDR3 has 12 amino acids. CDR1 and CDR2 (germline): SGDLS, YYNGEE. This CDR3 is CVSSVTGETQYF. The CDR3 DNA reads as TGTGTCAGCAGCGTAACAGGGGAGACCCAGTACTTC.

The table lists this clonotype with many counts. This chain joins TRBV24-1 and TRBJ2-1; maybe TRBD2 (5 bases). The length of the CDR3 is 15 residues. The V gene's germline CDR1 is KGHDR and CDR2 SFDVKD. V gave up 0 bases and J gave up 3 bases, with 8 bases separating them. CDR3 nucleotide sequence: TGTGCCACCAGTGATTTGACCGGGAACTACAATGAGCAGTTCTTC. Translating it yields CATSDLTGNYNEQFF.

The chain combines TRBV20-1 with TRBJ2-1; D unclear. V was trimmed by 0 bases and J by 8 bases, leaving 20 bases between them. Germline CDR1 reads DFQATT; CDR2 reads SNEGSKA (reference sequence). The length of the CDR3 is 16 residues. The CDR3 nucleotides read TGCAGTGCTAGAGATTGTGTCTTGCCCCGGTACGATGAGCAGTTCTTC. Encoded protein: CSARDCVLPRYDEQFF.

Details on this clonotype: A read error may explain this, as a much larger clone is one base away. The CDR3 end shows no conserved phenylalanine or tryptophan, and so a read error is likely. The limits of the CDR3 on the DNA are not certain, so only TCRdb's listed CDR3 is given. The chain combines TRBV20-1 with TRBJ1-4. Germline V gene data show CDR1 as DFQATT and CDR2 as SNEGSKA (reference sequence). The CDR3 is 9 amino acids in total, end residues counted. CDR3 sequence reads: CNARELVGV.

Concerning this clonotype itself: The junction departs from germline at one end; a sequencing error may be responsible. This chain uses TRBV6-2 or TRBV6-3 with TRBJ2-3; TRBD2 agrees at 15 bases. Per germline, CDR1 MNHEY and CDR2 SVGEGT. The CDR3 has 19 amino acids. CDR3 in DNA: TGTGCCAGTAGTTACCAGCCGGGACTAGCGGGGGGATACACAGATACGCGGTATTTT. It yields the protein CASSYQPGLAGGYTDTRYF.

On this clonotype itself: The junction departs from germline at one end; a sequencing error may be responsible. This CDR3 is CNARGVGNNEQFF. Written as DNA, the CDR3 is TGCAATGCTAGAGGAGTGGGGAACAATGAGCAGTTCTTC. The chain links TRBV20-1 to TRBJ2-1; D gene uncertain. CDR3 size: 13 residues. Per the germline V gene, CDR1 is DFQATT and CDR2 is SNEGSKA (reference sequence).

This clonotype was detected a few times. A single base separates this from a much larger clone, so it may be a read error. The chain links TRBV6-1 to TRBJ2-1; TRBD1 might be the D (5 bases). There are 13 residues in the CDR3. The V end was cut by 7 bases, the J end by 4 bases, with 11 bases between. Per germline, CDR1 MNHNS and CDR2 SASEGT. CDR3 loop: CASNTTEYNEQFF. CDR3 sequence (DNA): TGTGCCAGCAACACGACAGAGTACAATGAGCAGTTCTTC.

V gene TRBV6-1 combines with J gene TRBJ2-1; weak D call: TRBD2 (5 bases). Germline loops: CDR1 MNHNS, CDR2 SASEGT. The CDR3 covers 14 residues. The V gene lost 3 bases and the J gene lost 8 bases, with 14 bases spanning the gap. The CDR3 loop reads CASSEGGRCDEQFF. The CDR3 coding sequence is TGTGCCAGCAGTGAGGGCGGGCGCTGCGATGAGCAGTTCTTC.

In this sample, this clonotype turned up many times. The chain carries TRBV29-1 and TRBJ2-5; 7 bases are shared with TRBD1. Germline loops: CDR1 SQVTM, CDR2 ANQGSEA. V shed 7 bases and J 2 bases; nucleotides not matched to a gene: 13. The CDR3 is 15 amino acids. The CDR3 DNA is TGCAGCGGGTGGGGCCGTACAGGGGATCAAGAGACCCAGTACTTC. Translated: CSGWGRTGDQETQYF.